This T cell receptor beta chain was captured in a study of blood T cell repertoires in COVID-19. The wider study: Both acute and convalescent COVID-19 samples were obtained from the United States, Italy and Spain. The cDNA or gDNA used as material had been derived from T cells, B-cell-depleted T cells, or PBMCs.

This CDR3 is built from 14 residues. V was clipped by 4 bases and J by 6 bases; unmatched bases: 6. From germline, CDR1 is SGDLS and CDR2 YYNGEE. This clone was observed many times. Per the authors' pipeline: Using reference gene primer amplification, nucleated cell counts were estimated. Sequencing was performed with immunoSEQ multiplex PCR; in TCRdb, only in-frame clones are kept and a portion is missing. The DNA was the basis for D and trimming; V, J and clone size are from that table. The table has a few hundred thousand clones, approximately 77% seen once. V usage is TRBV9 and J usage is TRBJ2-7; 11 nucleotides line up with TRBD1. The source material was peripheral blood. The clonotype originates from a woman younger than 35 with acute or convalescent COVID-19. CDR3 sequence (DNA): TGTGCCAGCAGCCTGGGGGACAGGGGGTCCGAGCAGTACTTC. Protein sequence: CASSLGDRGSEQYF.